A selection of T cell receptor beta chains follows, all from one sample in a study of blood T cells in healthy people across ages. Using its own MiXCR run on the 5' RACE reads, TCRdb lists one record per CDR3 protein. The table includes under 2,000,000 distinct CDR3 sequences, 40% to 55% detected once. The specimen sequenced was blood. The receptors derive from a woman aged 40 to 50 in good health. The CDR3 runs from the conserved cysteine through the conserved F or W. A D gene is named only where the DNA matches it firmly. Not every row has a clone size; where given, it reads once, few, many or a size class.

v_gene	abundance	j_gene	d_gene	CDR3aa	CDR3nt
TRBV7-3	.	TRBJ2-2	.	CASSQTLGTGELFF	TGTGCCAGCAGCCAAACCTTGGGCACCGGGGAGCTGTTTTTT
TRBV5-1	.	TRBJ2-1	TRBD1	CASSLDGQGGVLNEQFF	TGCGCCAGCAGCTTGGACGGACAGGGAGGCGTTTTAAATGAGCAGTTCTTC
TRBV29-1	.	TRBJ2-1	.	CSVESRTSSYNEQFF	TGCAGCGTTGAGTCACGGACCAGCTCCTACAATGAGCAGTTCTTC
TRBV19	once	TRBJ2-5	.	CASSTYPGGGTQYF	TGTGCCAGTAGTACCTACCCCGGAGGGGGGACCCAGTACTTC
TRBV27	.	TRBJ2-5	.	CASSSLSQGLQETQYF	TGTGCCAGCAGCTCGTTAAGTCAGGGCCTCCAAGAGACCCAGTACTTC
TRBV3-1	.	TRBJ1-2	.	CASSQPGTEPNYGYTF	TGTGCCAGCAGCCAACCCGGGACGGAGCCCAACTATGGCTACACCTTC
TRBV29-1	.	TRBJ2-3	.	CSVVGALNTQYF	TGCAGCGTTGTGGGGGCCCTGAATACGCAGTATTTT
TRBV6-6	.	TRBJ2-5	TRBD1	CASSSPGQGARGETQYF	TGTGCCAGCAGTTCCCCGGGACAGGGGGCTAGGGGAGAGACCCAGTACTTC
TRBV6-2/TRBV6-3	few	TRBJ2-1	TRBD1	CASSRTGVEANEQFF	TGTGCCAGCAGTAGAACAGGGGTCGAAGCAAATGAGCAGTTCTTC
TRBV6-2/TRBV6-3	.	TRBJ2-1	.	CASSDRTSYNEQFF	TGTGCCAGCAGTGACAGGACCTCCTACAATGAGCAGTTCTTC
TRBV2	.	TRBJ1-5	.	CASSVVASNQPQHF	TGTGCCAGCAGTGTTGTTGCAAGCAATCAGCCCCAGCATTTT
TRBV3-1	.	TRBJ2-3	.	CASSHFVGRGGGTDTQYF	TGTGCCAGCAGCCATTTCGTCGGGAGAGGGGGAGGCACAGATACGCAGTATTTT
TRBV4-3	.	TRBJ1-1	.	CASSQVGVNTEAFF	TGCGCCAGCAGCCAAGTTGGGGTGAACACTGAAGCTTTCTTT
TRBV4-3	.	TRBJ2-1	.	CASSRGLGVSNEQFF	TGCGCCAGCAGCCGAGGGTTGGGCGTATCCAATGAGCAGTTCTTC
TRBV7-2	many	TRBJ2-3	.	CASSLVTGTQYF	TGTGCCAGCAGCTTAGTGACTGGTACGCAGTATTTT
TRBV28	.	TRBJ2-5	TRBD2	CASRGGTLQETQYF	TGTGCCAGCAGGGGAGGGACTTTGCAAGAGACCCAGTACTTC
TRBV6-6	.	TRBJ2-7	.	CASSATGAGEQYF	TGTGCCAGCAGTGCCACCGGGGCCGGCGAGCAGTACTTC
TRBV4-3	.	TRBJ2-7	TRBD1	CASSQRWDRGSTGYEQYF	TGCGCCAGCAGCCAAAGATGGGACAGGGGGTCTACAGGCTACGAGCAGTACTTC
TRBV15	.	TRBJ2-3	.	CATSRDRAPTDTQYF	TGTGCCACCAGCAGAGACCGGGCCCCCACAGATACGCAGTATTTT
TRBV5-1	.	TRBJ2-1	.	CASRVVNNEQFF	TGCGCCAGCAGGGTCGTAAACAATGAGCAGTTCTTC
TRBV2	once	TRBJ2-7	.	CASSEETPSVYF	TGTGCCAGCAGTGAAGAGACTCCGTCGGTGTACTTC
TRBV7-2	.	TRBJ2-5	.	CTSSASETQYF	TGTACCAGCAGCGCGAGTGAGACCCAGTACTTC
TRBV27	.	TRBJ2-5	.	CACSSQAGAQYF	TGTGCCTGCAGTTCCCAAGCGGGCGCGCAGTACTTC
TRBV11-2	.	TRBJ2-1	.	CASSLGRLSNSYNEQFF	TGTGCCAGCAGCTTAGGGAGGCTCTCTAACTCCTACAATGAGCAGTTCTTC
TRBV3-1	few	TRBJ2-1	.	CASSQGVFGSEQFF	TGTGCCAGCAGCCAAGGGGTATTTGGTAGTGAGCAGTTCTTC
TRBV20-1	few	TRBJ2-1	.	CSAIRGNEQFF	TGCAGTGCTATACGGGGAAATGAGCAGTTCTTC
TRBV5-6	.	TRBJ1-5	.	CASSLVDRINQPQHF	TGTGCCAGCAGCTTGGTCGACAGGATCAATCAGCCCCAGCATTTT
TRBV6-6	.	TRBJ2-5	.	CAGSYSGKQETQYF	TGTGCCGGCAGTTACTCCGGGAAGCAAGAGACCCAGTACTTC
TRBV5-1	.	TRBJ1-2	TRBD1	CASSFQTGGVGYTF	TGCGCCAGCAGCTTCCAGACAGGGGGTGTGGGCTACACCTTC
TRBV7-2	.	TRBJ2-5	TRBD1	CASSLAPGTVLSETQYF	TGTGCCAGCAGCTTAGCCCCCGGGACAGTTCTCTCAGAGACCCAGTACTTC
TRBV9	.	TRBJ2-3	.	CASSRWDLATDTQYF	TGTGCCAGCAGCAGGTGGGACTTAGCGACAGATACGCAGTATTTT
TRBV20-1	few	TRBJ2-1	.	CSALPRNEQFF	TGCAGTGCCCTACCGAGAAATGAGCAGTTCTTC
TRBV7-2	few	TRBJ2-5	.	CASSLEDYRGTQYF	TGTGCCAGCAGCTTAGAGGACTACCGGGGGACCCAGTACTTC
TRBV2	few	TRBJ1-6	.	CAIRKARNSPLHF	TGTGCCATTCGAAAAGCCAGGAATTCACCCCTCCACTTT
TRBV15	few	TRBJ2-3	.	CATSSQGRWADTQYF	TGTGCCACCAGCAGCCAGGGGCGCTGGGCAGATACGCAGTATTTT
TRBV15	.	TRBJ1-5	.	CATSRDWGDQPQHF	TGTGCCACCAGCAGAGATTGGGGCGATCAGCCCCAGCATTTT
TRBV4-3	.	TRBJ1-1	.	CASSQELMEGGRTEAFF	TGCGCCAGCAGCCAAGAATTGATGGAGGGAGGGAGGACTGAAGCTTTCTTT
TRBV6-5	.	TRBJ2-3	TRBD2	CASRPGGQADTQYF	TGTGCCAGCAGACCGGGGGGGCAAGCAGATACGCAGTATTTT
TRBV7-2	few	TRBJ2-1	TRBD2	CASSKGLAGSSYNEQFF	TGTGCCAGCAGCAAGGGACTAGCGGGGAGCTCCTACAATGAGCAGTTCTTC
TRBV9	few	TRBJ2-3	.	CASSVVSRTDTQYF	TGTGCCAGCAGCGTAGTGTCCCGCACAGATACGCAGTATTTT
TRBV7-2	.	TRBJ2-3	.	CASSFVRASTDTRYF	TGTGCCAGCAGCTTTGTCCGCGCTAGCACAGATACGCGGTATTTT
TRBV6-6	.	TRBJ2-3	.	CASTLPVADTQYF	TGTGCCAGCACCCTTCCCGTGGCAGATACGCAGTATTTT
TRBV3-1	.	TRBJ2-5	.	CASSQMQVGAQYF	TGTGCCAGCAGCCAAATGCAAGTAGGGGCCCAGTACTTC
TRBV20-1	.	TRBJ2-7	.	CSARVRLASLHEQYF	TGCAGTGCTAGAGTGAGGCTAGCGTCTCTCCACGAGCAGTACTTC
TRBV3-1	.	TRBJ2-5	TRBD1	CASSQDRDREKTQYF	TGTGCCAGCAGCCAAGACCGGGACAGGGAAAAGACCCAGTACTTC
TRBV6-2/TRBV6-3	few	TRBJ2-5	TRBD1	CASSYPEQGFVETQYF	TGTGCCAGCAGTTATCCGGAACAGGGGTTCGTAGAGACCCAGTACTTC
TRBV24-1	once	TRBJ2-1	.	CATSDFGLTGGSYNEQFF	TGTGCCACCAGTGATTTTGGTCTCACAGGCGGCTCCTACAATGAGCAGTTCTTC
TRBV6-2/TRBV6-3	.	TRBJ2-3	.	CASSPWGGTQYF	TGTGCCAGCAGCCCTTGGGGAGGTACGCAGTATTTT
TRBV20-1	few	TRBJ2-1	TRBD2	CSAASGGAGNEQFF	TGCAGTGCTGCTAGCGGGGGGGCCGGGAATGAGCAGTTCTTC
TRBV6-5	few	TRBJ1-1	TRBD1	CASSYETGPTEAFF	TGTGCCAGCAGTTACGAGACAGGGCCCACTGAAGCTTTCTTT